This T cell receptor (beta chain) emerged from a study of T cells in Graves' hyperthyroidism and ophthalmopathy. Study results and caveats: Most clonotypes expanded in the thyroid (above 0.001) were also present in blood. Model-based prediction identified ophthalmopathy a median around 6.5 months prior to its onset.

Authors of the study amplified TCR beta CDR3 regions from RNA transcripts. The study used the HTBI primer set for a first-round RT-PCR of the TCR CDR3. Using its own MiXCR run on the multiplex PCR reads, TCRdb lists one record per CDR3 protein. The repertoire holds some 500,000 distinct CDR3 sequences, with over 13% as singletons. For Graves' hyperthyroidism to be stable, ophthalmopathy could not progress within 18 months. Not enrolled were patients with uncontrolled infection, other autoimmune disease, pregnancy or lactation. This CDR3 is built from 15 residues. V was pared by 1 base and J by 4 bases, with 0 bases of the junction left unmatched. Germline-derived CDR1 and CDR2 are LGHNT and FRNRAP. On this clonotype itself: Its specificity is not known. This may stem from a read error, because a much larger clone lies one nucleotide away.

The clonotype originates from a woman under 30 with Graves' hyperthyroidism. The genes are TRBV12-5 and TRBJ2-1; 11 bases map to TRBD2. Sequencing was performed on blood. CDR3: CASGLGTSGYNEQFF. The DNA of the CDR3 is TGTGCTAGTGGTTTGGGGACTAGCGGGTACAATGAGCAGTTCTTC.